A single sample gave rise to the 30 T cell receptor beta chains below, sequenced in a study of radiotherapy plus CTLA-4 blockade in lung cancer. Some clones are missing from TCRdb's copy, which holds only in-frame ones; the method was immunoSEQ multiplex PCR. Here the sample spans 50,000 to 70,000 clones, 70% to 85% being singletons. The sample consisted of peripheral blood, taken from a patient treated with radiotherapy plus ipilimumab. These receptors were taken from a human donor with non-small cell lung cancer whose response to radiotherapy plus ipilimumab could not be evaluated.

The CDR3 DNA sequence: TGTGCCACCCCCCGGGACAGAATAATCCCCCAGTTCTTC. It codes for CATPRDRIIPQFF. The chain recombines TRBV19 with TRBJ2-1; 7 bases agree with TRBD1. The CDR3 spans 13 residues. CDR1 and CDR2 (germline): LNHDA, SQIVND (reference sequence). After removal of 10 bases from V and 13 bases from J, the junction contained 16 bases not matched to a gene.

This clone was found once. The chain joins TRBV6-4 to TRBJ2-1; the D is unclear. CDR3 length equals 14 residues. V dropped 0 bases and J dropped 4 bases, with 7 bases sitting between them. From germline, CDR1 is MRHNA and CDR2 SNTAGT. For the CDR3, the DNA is TGTGCCAGCAGTGACTCGACCGGGTACAATGAGCAGTTCTTC. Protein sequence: CASSDSTGYNEQFF.

This CDR3 reads CASSPGQGWEPQHF. CDR3 nucleotides: TGCGCCAGCAGTCCCGGACAGGGGTGGGAGCCCCAGCATTTT. The rearrangement links TRBV10-2 to TRBJ1-5, with 9 bases lining up with TRBD1. Germline V gene data show CDR1 as WSHSY and CDR2 as SAAADI. The junction had 7 bases not matched to a gene; V was cut back by 5 bases and J by 8 bases. The CDR3 is 14 residues long.

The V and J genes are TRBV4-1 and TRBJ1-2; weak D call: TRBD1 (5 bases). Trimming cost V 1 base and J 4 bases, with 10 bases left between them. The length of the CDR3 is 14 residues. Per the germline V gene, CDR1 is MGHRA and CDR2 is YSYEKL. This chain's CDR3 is CASSQGSGLYGYTF. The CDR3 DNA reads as TGCGCCAGCAGCCAAGGATCAGGGCTCTATGGCTACACCTTC.

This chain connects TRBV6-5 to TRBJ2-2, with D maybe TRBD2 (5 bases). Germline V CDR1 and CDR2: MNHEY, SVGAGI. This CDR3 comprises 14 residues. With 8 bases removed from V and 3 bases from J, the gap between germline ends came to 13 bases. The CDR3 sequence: CASSSPGYTGELFF. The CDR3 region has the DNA TGTGCCAGCTCCTCCCCGGGATACACCGGGGAGCTGTTTTTT.

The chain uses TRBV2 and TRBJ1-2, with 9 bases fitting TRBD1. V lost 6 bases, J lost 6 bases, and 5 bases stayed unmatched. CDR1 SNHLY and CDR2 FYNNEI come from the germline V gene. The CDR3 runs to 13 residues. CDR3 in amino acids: CASSITGGDGYTF. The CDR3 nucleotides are TGTGCCAGCAGCATCACAGGGGGCGATGGCTACACCTTC.

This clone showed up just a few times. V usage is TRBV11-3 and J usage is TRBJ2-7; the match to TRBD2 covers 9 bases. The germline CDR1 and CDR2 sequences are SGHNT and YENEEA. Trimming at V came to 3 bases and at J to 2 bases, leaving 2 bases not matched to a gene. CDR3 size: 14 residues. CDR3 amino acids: CASSLTSGPYEQYF. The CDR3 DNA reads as TGTGCCAGCAGCTTGACTAGCGGACCCTACGAGCAGTACTTC. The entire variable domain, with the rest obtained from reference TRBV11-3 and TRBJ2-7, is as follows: EAGVVQSPRYKIIEKKQPVAFWCNPISGHNTLYWYLQNLGQGPELLIRYENEEAVDDSQLPKDRFSAERLKGVDSTLKIQPAELGDSAVYLCASSLTSGPYEQYFGPGTRLTVT.

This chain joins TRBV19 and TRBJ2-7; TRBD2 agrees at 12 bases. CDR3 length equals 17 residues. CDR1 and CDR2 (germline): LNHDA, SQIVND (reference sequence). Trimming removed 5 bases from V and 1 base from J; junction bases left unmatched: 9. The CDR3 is CASSALTSGRGSYEQYF. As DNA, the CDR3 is TGTGCCAGTAGTGCTTTGACTAGCGGGAGAGGGTCCTACGAGCAGTACTTC.

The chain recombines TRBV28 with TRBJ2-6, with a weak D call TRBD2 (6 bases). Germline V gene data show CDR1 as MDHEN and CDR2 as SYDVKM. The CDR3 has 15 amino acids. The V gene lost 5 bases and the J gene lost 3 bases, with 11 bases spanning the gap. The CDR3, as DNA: TGTGCCAGCAGTGGAGGGAGCATTGGGGCCAACGTCCTGACTTTC. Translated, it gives CASSGGSIGANVLTF.

The CDR3 loop reads CASSQDRTSADTQYF. CDR3 nucleotides: TGCGCCAGCAGCCAAGATCGGACTAGCGCAGATACGCAGTATTTT. The J gene is TRBJ2-3, the V gene TRBV4-1, with 9 bases lining up with TRBD2. The CDR3 is 15 residues long. Germline values: CDR1 MGHRA, CDR2 YSYEKL. V dropped 0 bases and J dropped 4; count of bases not matched to a gene: 2.

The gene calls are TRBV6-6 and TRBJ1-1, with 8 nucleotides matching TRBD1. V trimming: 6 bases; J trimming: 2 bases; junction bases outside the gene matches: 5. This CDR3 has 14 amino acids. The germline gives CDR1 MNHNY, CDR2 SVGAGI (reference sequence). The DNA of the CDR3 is TGTGCCAGCAGACAGGGGGGCACCAACACTGAAGCTTTCTTT. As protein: CASRQGGTNTEAFF.

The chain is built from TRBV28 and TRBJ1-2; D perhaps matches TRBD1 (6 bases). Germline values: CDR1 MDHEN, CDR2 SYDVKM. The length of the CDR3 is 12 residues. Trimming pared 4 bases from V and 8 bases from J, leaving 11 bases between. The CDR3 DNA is TGTGCCAGCAGTTCTAACAGGGTGGGCTACACCTTC. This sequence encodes CASSSNRVGYTF.

The CDR3 sequence is CASSTGQGARNEQYF. CDR3 sequence (DNA): TGTGCCAGCAGCACGGGACAGGGGGCGCGTAACGAGCAGTACTTC. The genes are TRBV5-6 and TRBJ2-7; 12 nucleotides line up with TRBD1. The germline CDR1 and CDR2 sequences are SGHDT and YYEEEE. Trimming cost V 4 bases and J 5 bases; bases outside gene matches: 7. The CDR3 is made up of 15 amino acids.

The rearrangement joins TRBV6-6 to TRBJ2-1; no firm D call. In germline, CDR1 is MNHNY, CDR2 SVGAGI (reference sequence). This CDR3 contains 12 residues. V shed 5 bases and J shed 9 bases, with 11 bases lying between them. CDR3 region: CASSRIDREQFF. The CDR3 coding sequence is TGTGCCAGCAGTCGAATAGATCGTGAGCAGTTCTTC.

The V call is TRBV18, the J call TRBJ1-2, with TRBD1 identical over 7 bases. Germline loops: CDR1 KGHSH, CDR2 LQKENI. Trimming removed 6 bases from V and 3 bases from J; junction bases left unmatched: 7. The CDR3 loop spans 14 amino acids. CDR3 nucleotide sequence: TGTGCCAGCTCGCTTGGACAGGACGACTATGGCTACACCTTC. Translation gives CASSLGQDDYGYTF.

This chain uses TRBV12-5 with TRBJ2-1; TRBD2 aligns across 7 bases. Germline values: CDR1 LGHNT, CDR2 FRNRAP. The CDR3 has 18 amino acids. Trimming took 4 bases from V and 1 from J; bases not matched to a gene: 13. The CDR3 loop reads CASGSSAPWGGSYNEQFF. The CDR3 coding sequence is TGTGCTAGTGGTTCTAGTGCCCCTTGGGGGGGATCCTACAATGAGCAGTTCTTC. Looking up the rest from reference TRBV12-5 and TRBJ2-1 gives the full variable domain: DARVTQTPRHKVTEMGQEVTMRCQPILGHNTVFWYRQTMMQGLELLAYFRNRAPLDDSGMPKDRFSAEMPDATLATLKIQPSEPRDSAVYFCASGSSAPWGGSYNEQFFGPGTRLTVL.

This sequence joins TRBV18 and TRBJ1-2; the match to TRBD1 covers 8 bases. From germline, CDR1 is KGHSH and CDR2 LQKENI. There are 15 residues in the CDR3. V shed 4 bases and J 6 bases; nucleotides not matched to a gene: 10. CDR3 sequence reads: CASSLDQGAEDGYTF. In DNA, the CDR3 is TGTGCCAGCTCACTGGACCAGGGGGCGGAAGATGGCTACACCTTC.

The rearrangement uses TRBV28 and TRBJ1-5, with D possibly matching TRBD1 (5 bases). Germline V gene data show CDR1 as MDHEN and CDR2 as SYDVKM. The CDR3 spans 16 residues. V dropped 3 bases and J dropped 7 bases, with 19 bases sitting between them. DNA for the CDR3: TGTGCCAGCAGTTTGCCTTCCCCAGGGTTCCGGCAGCCCCAGCATTTT. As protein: CASSLPSPGFRQPQHF. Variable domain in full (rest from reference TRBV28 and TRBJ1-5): DVKVTQSSRYLVKRTGEKVFLECVQDMDHENMFWYRQDPGLGLRLIYFSYDVKMKEKGDIPEGYSVSREKKERFSLILESASTNQTSMYLCASSLPSPGFRQPQHFGDGTRLSIL.

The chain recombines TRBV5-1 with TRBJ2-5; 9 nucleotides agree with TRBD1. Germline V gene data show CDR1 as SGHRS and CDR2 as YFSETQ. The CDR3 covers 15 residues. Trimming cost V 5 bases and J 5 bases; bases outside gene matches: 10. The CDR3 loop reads CASSGTGKPQETQYF. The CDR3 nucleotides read TGCGCCAGCAGTGGGACAGGGAAACCTCAGGAGACCCAGTACTTC.

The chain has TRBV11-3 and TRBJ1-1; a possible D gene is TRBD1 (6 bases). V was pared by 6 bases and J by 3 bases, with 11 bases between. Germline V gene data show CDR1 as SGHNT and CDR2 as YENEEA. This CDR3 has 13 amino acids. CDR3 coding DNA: TGTGCCAGCAGTCAGGACAGACACACTGAAGCTTTCTTT. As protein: CASSQDRHTEAFF.

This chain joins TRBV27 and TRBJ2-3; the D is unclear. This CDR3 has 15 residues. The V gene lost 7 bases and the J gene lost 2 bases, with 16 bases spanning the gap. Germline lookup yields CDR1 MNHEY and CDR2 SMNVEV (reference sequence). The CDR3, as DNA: TGTGCCAGCACCCTCCTCGGAGCCTACACAGATACGCAGTATTTT. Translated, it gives CASTLLGAYTDTQYF.

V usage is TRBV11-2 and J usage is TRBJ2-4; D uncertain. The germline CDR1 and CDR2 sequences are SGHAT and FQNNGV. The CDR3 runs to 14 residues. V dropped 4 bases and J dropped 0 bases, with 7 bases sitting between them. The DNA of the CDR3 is TGTGCCAGCAGCTCCGTTCTAGCCAAAAACATTCAGTACTTC. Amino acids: CASSSVLAKNIQYF.

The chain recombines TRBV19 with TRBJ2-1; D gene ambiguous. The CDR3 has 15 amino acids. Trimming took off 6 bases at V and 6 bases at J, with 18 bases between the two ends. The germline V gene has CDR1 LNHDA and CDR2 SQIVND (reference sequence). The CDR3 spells CASRAPGGRFNEQFF. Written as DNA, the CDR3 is TGTGCCAGTAGGGCTCCAGGTGGTAGGTTCAATGAGCAGTTCTTC.

CDR3 DNA sequence: TGTGCCAGCGCCTCCCTAACAGGGGTGGGGACTGAAGCTTTCTTT. As protein: CASASLTGVGTEAFF. J is TRBJ1-1 and V is TRBV7-9; 7 positions match TRBD1. This CDR3 is 15 amino acids long. From germline, CDR1 is SEHNR and CDR2 FQNEAQ (reference sequence). Losses at the gene ends were 8 bases for V and 5 bases for J; bases not matched to a gene: 14.

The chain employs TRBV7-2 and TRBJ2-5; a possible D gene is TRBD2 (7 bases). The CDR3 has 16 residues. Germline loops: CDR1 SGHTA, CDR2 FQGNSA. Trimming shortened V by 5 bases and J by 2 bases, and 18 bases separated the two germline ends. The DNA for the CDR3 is TGTGCCAGCAGCCTCGGGGAGGGGGTGGGGCAAGAGACCCAGTACTTC. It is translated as CASSLGEGVGQETQYF. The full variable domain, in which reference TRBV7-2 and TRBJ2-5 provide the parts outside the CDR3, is GAGVSQSPSNKVTEKGKDVELRCDPISGHTALYWYRQSLGQGLEFLIYFQGNSAPDKSGLPSDRFSAERTGGSVSTLTIQRTQQEDSAVYLCASSLGEGVGQETQYFGPGTRLLVL.

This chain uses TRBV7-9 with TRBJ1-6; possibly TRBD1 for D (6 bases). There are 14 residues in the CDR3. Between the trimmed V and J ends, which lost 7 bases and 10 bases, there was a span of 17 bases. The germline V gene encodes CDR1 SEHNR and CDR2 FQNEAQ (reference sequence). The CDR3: CASTNFRGTSPLHF. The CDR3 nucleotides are TGTGCCAGCACAAATTTCAGGGGAACCTCACCCCTCCACTTT.

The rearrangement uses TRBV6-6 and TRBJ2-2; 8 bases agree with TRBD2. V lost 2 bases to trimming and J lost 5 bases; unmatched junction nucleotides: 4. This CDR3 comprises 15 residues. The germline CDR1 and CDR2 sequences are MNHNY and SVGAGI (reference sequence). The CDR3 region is CASSYGTSLTGELFF. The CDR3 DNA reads TGTGCCAGCAGTTACGGGACTAGTCTGACCGGGGAGCTGTTTTTT.

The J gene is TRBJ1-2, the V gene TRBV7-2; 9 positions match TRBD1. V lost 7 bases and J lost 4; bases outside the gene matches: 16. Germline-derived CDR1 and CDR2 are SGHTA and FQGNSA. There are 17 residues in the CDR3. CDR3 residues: CASTGGMNRGLGYGYTF. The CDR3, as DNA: TGTGCCAGCACCGGCGGAATGAACAGGGGGCTAGGCTATGGCTACACCTTC.

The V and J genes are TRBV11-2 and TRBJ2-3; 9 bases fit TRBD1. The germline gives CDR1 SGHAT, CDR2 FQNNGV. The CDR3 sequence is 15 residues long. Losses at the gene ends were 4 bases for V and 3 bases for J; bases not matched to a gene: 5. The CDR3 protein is CASSSGTGLTDTQYF. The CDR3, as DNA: TGTGCCAGCAGCTCCGGGACAGGGTTAACAGATACGCAGTATTTT.

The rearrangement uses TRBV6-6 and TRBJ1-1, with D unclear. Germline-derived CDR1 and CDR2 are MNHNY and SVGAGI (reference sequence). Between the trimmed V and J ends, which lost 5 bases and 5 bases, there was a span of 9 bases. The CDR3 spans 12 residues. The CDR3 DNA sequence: TGTGCCAGCAGTAACGAGTGGACTGAAGCTTTCTTT. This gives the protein CASSNEWTEAFF.